This is a list of T cell receptor beta chains from one sample in a study of post-analysis software for immune sequencing data. MiXCR was run by TCRdb on the PCR reads, yielding one entry per CDR3 protein. The sample has about 810,000 distinct CDR3 sequences; roughly half are singletons. Sample: blood. Receptors were obtained from a girl aged 5-17 years with multiple sclerosis. CDR3s include the opening cysteine and the closing phenylalanine or tryptophan. The D gene is left open where the match is weak. A clone size is listed for some rows: how often the clone was seen (once, few, many), or a class if it is expanded.

j_gene | abundance | v_gene | d_gene | CDR3nt | CDR3aa
TRBJ2-7 | - | TRBV20-1 | - | TGCAGTGCTAGAGGGTCAGAGGGTTCGGTCTACGAGCAGTACTTC | CSARGSEGSVYEQYF
TRBJ2-1 | few | TRBV20-1 | TRBD2 | TGCAGTGCTAGCTCGGGACTAGTTAGTATCAATGAGCAGTTCTTC | CSASSGLVSINEQFF
TRBJ2-7 | - | TRBV20-1 | - | TGCAGTGCTAGGTCCGGGGACACCTACGAGCAGTACTTC | CSARSGDTYEQYF
TRBJ2-7 | few | TRBV5-1 | - | TGCGCCAGCAGCTTGGGTACGGGGGAGCTCGAGCAGTACTTC | CASSLGTGELEQYF
TRBJ2-1 | - | TRBV6-4 | - | TGTGCCAGGAGGGGGGCCGCTACTTACAATGAGCAGTTCTTC | CARRGAATYNEQFF
TRBJ2-7 | - | TRBV9 | TRBD2 | TGTGCCAGCAGCCCAATCCTAGCGGCTAGTGACGAGCAGTACTTC | CASSPILAASDEQYF
TRBJ2-1 | - | TRBV12-3/TRBV12-4 | TRBD2 | TGTGCCAGCAGACCCATCGGGGGAGGGAAGTTTATCTATGAGCAGTTCTTC | CASRPIGGGKFIYEQFF
TRBJ2-5 | few | TRBV29-1 | TRBD2 | TGCAGCGTTTTAAGGGCTAGCGGGGCCCGGGAGACCCAGTACTTC | CSVLRASGARETQYF
TRBJ2-7 | - | TRBV15 | TRBD2 | TGTGCCACCAGCAGAGCTGGTAGCGGGAGGCACACCTACGAGCAGTACTTC | CATSRAGSGRHTYEQYF
TRBJ1-2 | - | TRBV7-9 | - | TGTGCCAGCAGCTCCATCACCGGAGGGGGCTACACCTTC | CASSSITGGGYTF
TRBJ2-7 | - | TRBV20-1 | TRBD2 | TGCAGTGCTAGAGAGGTAGCGGGAGACTACGAGCAGTACTTC | CSAREVAGDYEQYF
TRBJ1-5 | - | TRBV5-5 | TRBD1 | TGTGCCAGCAGCATAAGGGGACAGGGGCTCAATCAGCCCCAGCATTTT | CASSIRGQGLNQPQHF
TRBJ1-2 | few | TRBV5-6 | TRBD1 | TGTGCCAGCAGCCCGGAAGGGACAGGGACTAACTATGGCTACACCTTC | CASSPEGTGTNYGYTF
TRBJ2-1 | - | TRBV6-6 | - | TGTGCCAGCAGTTACTCGAATGCTGACCTTTCAAATGAGCAGTTCTTC | CASSYSNADLSNEQFF
TRBJ2-1 | - | TRBV29-1 | TRBD2 | TGCAGCTCCCGGACTAGATACGAGCAGTTCTTC | CSSRTRYEQFF
TRBJ1-5 | - | TRBV20-1 | - | TGCAGTGCGACGAACGGCAATCAGCCCCAGCATTTT | CSATNGNQPQHF
TRBJ2-5 | - | TRBV29-1 | TRBD1 | TGCAGCGTTGAAGAATGGACAGGGACACACACCAGGGAGACCCAGTACTTC | CSVEEWTGTHTRETQYF
TRBJ2-1 | - | TRBV7-9 | - | TGTGCCAGCAGCTCATCTCCGGGGGAGCAGTTCTTC | CASSSSPGEQFF
TRBJ1-2 | few | TRBV29-1 | - | TGCAGCGTCGGATTCCCAGGGTTCTATGGCTACACCTTC | CSVGFPGFYGYTF
TRBJ1-2 | - | TRBV12-3/TRBV12-4 | TRBD1 | TGTGCCAGCAGCCTAGGGACAGGAGGTTTGGGATATGGCTACACCTTC | CASSLGTGGLGYGYTF
TRBJ1-2 | few | TRBV11-2 | - | TGTGCCAGCAGCTTAGATTCTCTGTCGGGCTACACCTTC | CASSLDSLSGYTF
TRBJ2-7 | - | TRBV6-1 | - | TGTGCCAGCAGTGAAGGGAGGGGATCTTCCTACGAGCAGTACTTC | CASSEGRGSSYEQYF
TRBJ1-2 | - | TRBV12-3/TRBV12-4 | TRBD1 | TGTGCCAGCAGTGGAGGACAGGGAGATGGCTACACCTTC | CASSGGQGDGYTF
TRBJ2-1 | - | TRBV12-3/TRBV12-4 | TRBD2 | TGTGCCAGCAAACTCAAAGCGGGAGTGGGGTTTGAGCAGTTCTTC | CASKLKAGVGFEQFF
TRBJ2-1 | - | TRBV29-1 | - | TGCAGCGTTGAAAAGGCACACTCCTACAATGAGCAGTTCTTC | CSVEKAHSYNEQFF
TRBJ2-5 | - | TRBV20-1 | - | TGCAGTGCCAAACAGGCGAGCCTTGGGGAGACCCAGTACTTC | CSAKQASLGETQYF
TRBJ1-5 | few | TRBV9 | - | TGTGCCAGCAGCGCCCCGGGGGACAATCAGCCCCAGCATTTT | CASSAPGDNQPQHF
TRBJ2-7 | few | TRBV3-1 | - | TGTGCCAGCAGCCAAGAAGCTAGTATATCCTACGAGCAGTACTTC | CASSQEASISYEQYF
TRBJ2-5 | - | TRBV12-3/TRBV12-4 | - | TGTGCCAGCAGACCCGACAGTTGGGGGGAGACCCAGTACTTC | CASRPDSWGETQYF
TRBJ1-5 | few | TRBV29-1 | - | TGCAGCGTTGAGCTGATGGCCAATGGGCCCCAGCATTTT | CSVELMANGPQHF
TRBJ2-4 | - | TRBV25-1 | TRBD1 | TGTGCCAGCAGTGACCCCAGGGGGTTGGACATTCAGTACTTC | CASSDPRGLDIQYF
TRBJ2-6 | few | TRBV6-6 | TRBD1 | TGTGCCAGCAGCCCCGGACAGGCGGAACTCAACGTCCTGACTTTC | CASSPGQAELNVLTF
TRBJ2-1 | few | TRBV7-2 | TRBD2 | TGTGCCAGCAGCGCGGGAGTGACCAATGAGCAGTTCTTC | CASSAGVTNEQFF
TRBJ2-3 | - | TRBV5-1 | - | TGCGCCAGCAGCCCCGGAGGTGGGGGATGGGGCACAGATACGCAGTATTTT | CASSPGGGGWGTDTQYF
TRBJ1-2 | few | TRBV12-3/TRBV12-4 | - | TGTGCCAGCAGTTTGATCCCCTATGGCTACACCTTC | CASSLIPYGYTF
TRBJ2-5 | - | TRBV29-1 | TRBD2 | TGCAGCGTTGAAGATCTAGGAGCGCGGGAGATATTCAGGGAGACCCAGTACTTC | CSVEDLGAREIFRETQYF
TRBJ2-5 | - | TRBV5-1 | - | TGCGCCAGCAGGATGGATGGGGTAACGGAGACCCAGTACTTC | CASRMDGVTETQYF
TRBJ1-2 | - | TRBV28 | - | TGTGCCAGCAGTTCCCCGGCGGGGGACTATGGCTACACCTTC | CASSSPAGDYGYTF
TRBJ2-3 | - | TRBV27 | - | TGTGCCAGCAGTTTAGTCTCTGTTGGGTCCCTAAGAGACACAGATACGCAGTATTTT | CASSLVSVGSLRDTDTQYF
TRBJ2-3 | - | TRBV20-1 | TRBD2 | TGCAGTGCTAGAGCCCCTAGCGGGGTTAGGGATACGCAGTATTTT | CSARAPSGVRDTQYF
TRBJ2-4 | few | TRBV7-8 | TRBD1 | TGTGCCAGCAGCGCAAACCGGGACAGCAATCAGTACTTC | CASSANRDSNQYF
TRBJ2-1 | - | TRBV7-2 | TRBD2 | TGTGCCAGCAGCCCTCCGGGACTACCTTACAGCAATGAGCAGTTCTTC | CASSPPGLPYSNEQFF
TRBJ1-1 | - | TRBV7-3 | TRBD1 | TGTGCCAGCAGCTCCGAGGGACAGCTTGAAGCTTTCTTT | CASSSEGQLEAFF
TRBJ2-7 | few | TRBV12-3/TRBV12-4 | TRBD1 | TGTGCCAGCAGTCCCGTCCTTGCGGGGACAGGGGCCTACGAGCAGTACTTC | CASSPVLAGTGAYEQYF
TRBJ2-1 | few | TRBV20-1 | TRBD2 | TGCAGTGCTAGAGAGATTAGCGGGGGTTGGGGTGAGCAGTTCTTC | CSAREISGGWGEQFF
TRBJ2-7 | - | TRBV6-2/TRBV6-3 | TRBD1 | TGTGCCAGCAGTGACCGGGACAGGGGTCTCTACGAGCAGTACTTC | CASSDRDRGLYEQYF